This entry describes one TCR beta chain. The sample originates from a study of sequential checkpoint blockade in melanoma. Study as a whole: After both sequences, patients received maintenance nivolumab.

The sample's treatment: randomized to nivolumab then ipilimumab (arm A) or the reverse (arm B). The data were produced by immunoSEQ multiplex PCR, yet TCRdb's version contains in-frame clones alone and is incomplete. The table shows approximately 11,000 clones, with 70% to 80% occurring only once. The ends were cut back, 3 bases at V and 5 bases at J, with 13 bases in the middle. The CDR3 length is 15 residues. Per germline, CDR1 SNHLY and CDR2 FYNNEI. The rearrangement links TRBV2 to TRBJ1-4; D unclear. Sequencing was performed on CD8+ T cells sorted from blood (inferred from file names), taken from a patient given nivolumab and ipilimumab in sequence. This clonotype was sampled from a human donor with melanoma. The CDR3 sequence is CASSEFNRYNEKLFF. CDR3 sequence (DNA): TGTGCCAGCAGTGAGTTTAACAGATACAATGAAAAACTGTTTTTT.